A single sample gave rise to the 23 T cell receptor beta chains below, sequenced in a study of cytomegalovirus exposure and HLA in healthy donors. Primers for the PCR totalled 60 Vbeta and 13 Jbeta. The protocol was immunoSEQ multiplex PCR, while the TCRdb copy is restricted to in-frame clones and leaves out a portion. The sample yields 65,000 to 100,000 clones, 76% seen once. What was sequenced was PBMCs. These receptors were taken from a man aged 40-50 years in good health and CMV-seronegative.

The rearrangement links TRBV4-2 to TRBJ2-5; D is possibly TRBD2 (6 bases). V lost 1 base and J 1 base, leaving 10 bases between the germline ends. The CDR3 runs 15 residues. Germline V gives CDR1 LGHNA, CDR2 YNFKEQ. CDR3 in DNA: TGTGCCAGCAGCCAAGGGGACTCGCCCCAAGAGACCCAGTACTTC. It is translated as CASSQGDSPQETQYF.

The V and J genes are TRBV6-4 and TRBJ2-3; no reliable D call. Trimming stripped 0 bases from V and 7 bases from J, with 11 bases between. The CDR3 has 14 residues. Germline CDR1 is MRHNA and CDR2 is SNTAGT. The CDR3 nucleotides are TGTGCCAGCAGTGACTCGGCTAGATCAAATACGCAGTATTTT. Translated, it gives CASSDSARSNTQYF.

The chain links TRBV7-9 to TRBJ2-5, with TRBD1 matching 9 bases. The assigned J gene may be wrong: the sequence end matches TRBJ2-7 better. Germline lookup yields CDR1 SEHNR and CDR2 FQNEAQ (reference sequence). The CDR3 runs 14 residues. This CDR3 is CASSSYRGRNEQYF. The CDR3 nucleotides read TGTGCCAGCAGTAGTTACAGGGGGCGGAACGAGCAGTACTTC.

The chain uses TRBV4-2 and TRBJ1-2; D is ambiguous. This CDR3 is built from 14 residues. With 0 bases removed from V and 8 bases from J, the gap between germline ends came to 13 bases. Germline V gene sequence: CDR1 LGHNA, CDR2 YNFKEQ. CDR3: CASSQDLGPGGYTF. CDR3 DNA sequence: TGTGCCAGCAGCCAAGATCTAGGGCCGGGGGGCTACACCTTC.

The chain is built from TRBV11-1 and TRBJ1-2; 9 nucleotides align to TRBD1. The CDR3 consists of 15 residues. After removal of 5 bases from V and 4 bases from J, the junction contained 8 bases not matched to a gene. Germline CDR1 is SGHAT and CDR2 is FQDESV (reference sequence). The DNA for the CDR3 is TGTGCCAGCAGCATAACGGGACAGGGCGGCTATGGCTACACCTTC. Its translation: CASSITGQGGYGYTF.

This chain links TRBV30 with TRBJ1-5; a possible D gene is TRBD1 (6 bases). V lost 5 bases to trimming and J lost 0 bases, with 8 bases between them. Germline values: CDR1 GTSNPN, CDR2 SVGIG (reference sequence). The CDR3 is 13 amino acids. CDR3 nucleotides: TGTGCCTGGGGACAGAATAGCAATCAGCCCCAGCATTTT. It translates to CAWGQNSNQPQHF.

V usage is TRBV5-4 and J usage is TRBJ2-5; 8 bases fit TRBD2. J was trimmed by 2 bases and V by 2 bases; bases with no gene match: 5. The CDR3 has 15 amino acids. Germline CDR1 reads SGHNT; CDR2 reads YYREEE (reference sequence). CDR3 coding DNA: TGTGCCAGCAGCTTCGGGGGGGACCTTCAAGAGACCCAGTACTTC. It encodes CASSFGGDLQETQYF.

The V gene is TRBV6-4, the J gene TRBJ1-3; TRBD1 might be the D (6 bases). The CDR3 length is 15 residues. Germline V CDR1 and CDR2: MRHNA, SNTAGT. The ends were cut back, 6 bases at V and 2 bases at J, with 14 bases in the middle. DNA of the CDR3: TGTGCCAGCAGATTTGACAGGACCCCTGGAAACACCATATATTTT. It codes for CASRFDRTPGNTIYF.

The chain couples TRBV13 to TRBJ2-1, with 8 positions matching TRBD2. The CDR3 runs 17 residues. V trimming: 1 base; J trimming: 4 bases; junction bases outside the gene matches: 9. Looked up from germline, CDR1 is PRHDT and CDR2 is FYEKMQ (reference sequence). The CDR3 loop is CASSLVVAGKGYNEQFF. The DNA for the CDR3 is TGTGCCAGCAGCTTAGTGGTAGCGGGGAAAGGTTACAATGAGCAGTTCTTC. Drawing the rest from reference TRBV13 and TRBJ2-1, the complete variable domain is AAGVIQSPRHLIKEKRETATLKCYPIPRHDTVYWYQQGPGQDPQFLISFYEKMQSDKGSIPDRFSAQQFSDYHSELNMSSLELGDSALYFCASSLVVAGKGYNEQFFGPGTRLTVL.

V is TRBV5-4 and J is TRBJ2-1; TRBD2 aligns across 8 bases. Trimming removed 4 bases from V and 5 bases from J; junction bases left unmatched: 11. This CDR3 contains 16 residues. From germline, CDR1 is SGHNT and CDR2 YYREEE (reference sequence). CDR3 loop: CASSGPGLEVNNEQFF. CDR3 in DNA: TGTGCCAGCAGCGGACCGGGACTAGAAGTCAACAATGAGCAGTTCTTC.

This sequence joins TRBV6-4 and TRBJ1-2; 7 bases match TRBD1. The V segment lost 6 bases and the J segment 7 bases; nucleotides outside the gene matches: 23. CDR3 size: 18 residues. Per the germline V gene, CDR1 is MRHNA and CDR2 is SNTAGT. In DNA form, the CDR3 reads TGTGCCAGCAGCCCCCAACCCCCCGCAGGGGGAGGATGGTCTGGCTACACCTTC. As protein: CASSPQPPAGGGWSGYTF.

The chain carries TRBV5-1 and TRBJ2-5; 14 bases are a match to TRBD2. The J call is in doubt because the DNA end fits TRBJ2-7 better. There are 19 residues in the CDR3. Germline V CDR1 and CDR2: SGHRS, YFSETQ. As DNA, the CDR3 is TGCGCCAGCAGCTTGGATGGGACTAGCGGGGGCCTAGGGAGTTACGAGCAGTACTTC. It translates to CASSLDGTSGGLGSYEQYF.

J is TRBJ2-5 and V is TRBV7-8, with 10 bases fitting TRBD2. The J call is in doubt because the DNA end fits TRBJ2-7 better. This CDR3 contains 17 residues. From germline, CDR1 is SGHVS and CDR2 FQNEAQ. This CDR3 reads CASSLDLAGAGSYEQYF. The CDR3 DNA reads TGTGCCAGCAGCTTGGATCTAGCGGGAGCGGGGTCCTACGAGCAGTACTTC.

The chain combines TRBV2 with TRBJ2-7; 8 bases map to TRBD1. The V gene's germline CDR1 is SNHLY and CDR2 FYNNEI. CDR3 length: 13 amino acids. V was pared by 10 bases and J by 3 bases, with 8 bases of the junction left unmatched. The CDR3 nucleotides are TGTGCCACCGACAGACAGGGGAGCTACGAGCAGTACTTC. Its translation is CATDRQGSYEQYF. The full variable domain, completed using reference TRBV2 and TRBJ2-7, is EPEVTQTPSHQVTQMGQEVILRCVPISNHLYFYWYRQILGQKVEFLVSFYNNEISEKSEIFDDQFSVERPDGSNFTLKIRSTKLEDSAMYFCATDRQGSYEQYFGPGTRLTVT.

This clone was counted only a few times. The chain uses TRBV7-9 and TRBJ1-5; a possible D gene is TRBD1 (6 bases). Deletions cut 1 base from V and 7 bases from J, with 8 bases between. The length of the CDR3 is 13 residues. Germline CDR1 reads SEHNR; CDR2 reads FQNEAQ (reference sequence). CDR3 coding DNA: TGTGCCAGCAGCTTAGGGGGGGGCCAGCCCCAGCATTTT. This codes for CASSLGGGQPQHF.

The rearrangement joins TRBV4-2 to TRBJ1-3; D unresolved. CDR1 LGHNA and CDR2 YNFKEQ come from the germline V gene. V was pared by 1 base and J by 0 bases, with 10 bases between. The CDR3 is made up of 16 amino acids. The CDR3 DNA is TGTGCCAGCAGCCAAGTGTTGGCCACCTCTGGAAACACCATATATTTT. Its translation: CASSQVLATSGNTIYF.

This clone was detected only once. This chain uses TRBV5-1 with TRBJ1-1; possibly TRBD1 for D (6 bases). V was shortened by 2 bases and J by 1 base, with 6 bases between the two germline ends. The CDR3 is 13 residues long. Germline CDR1 reads SGHRS; CDR2 reads YFSETQ. CDR3: CASSLQGNTEAFF. CDR3 in DNA: TGCGCCAGCAGCTTACAGGGGAACACTGAAGCTTTCTTT.

The J gene is TRBJ1-4, the V gene TRBV7-3; TRBD1 agrees at 9 bases. Trimming at V came to 0 bases and at J to 7 bases, leaving 9 bases not matched to a gene. The CDR3 runs to 17 residues. Germline values: CDR1 SGHTA, CDR2 FQGTGA. For the CDR3, the DNA is TGTGCCAGCAGCTTAACTGGGACAGGGTACGGGGTTGAAAAACTGTTTTTT. Its translation is CASSLTGTGYGVEKLFF.

The chain combines TRBV5-4 with TRBJ2-3; TRBD1 aligns across 8 bases. CDR1 and CDR2 from the germline V gene are SGHNT and YYREEE (reference sequence). The CDR3 contains 15 residues. V lost 0 bases and J lost 2; bases outside the gene matches: 2. CDR3 residues: CASSLGGQATDTQYF. For the CDR3, the DNA is TGTGCCAGCAGCTTGGGGGGACAGGCCACAGATACGCAGTATTTT.

There are many counts of this clone. The V call is TRBV7-6, the J call TRBJ2-7, with TRBD2 as a possible D gene (6 bases). CDR3 length equals 15 residues. Germline loops: CDR1 SGHVS, CDR2 FNYEAQ. The V end was cut by 1 base, the J end by 7 bases, with 17 bases between. CDR3 residues: CASSLVEGATREQYF. The CDR3 region has the DNA TGTGCCAGCAGCTTAGTGGAGGGTGCCACTCGGGAGCAGTACTTC.

The chain combines TRBV5-1 with TRBJ2-7; 7 bases agree with TRBD2. V lost 3 bases, J lost 2 bases, and 8 bases stayed unmatched. Looked up from germline, CDR1 is SGHRS and CDR2 is YFSETQ. The CDR3 has 15 residues. The CDR3 reads CASSSGIGTTYEQYF. As DNA, the CDR3 is TGCGCCAGCAGCTCGGGGATCGGGACTACCTACGAGCAGTACTTC.

The rearrangement joins TRBV7-9 to TRBJ2-5; 10 positions agree with TRBD1. Germline-derived CDR1 and CDR2 are SEHNR and FQNEAQ (reference sequence). This CDR3 is built from 17 residues. V was pared by 4 bases and J by 3 bases, with 11 bases of the junction left unmatched. CDR3 sequence reads: CASSSRPRDRGKETQYF. The CDR3 bases are TGTGCCAGCAGCTCGCGACCCCGGGACAGGGGAAAAGAGACCCAGTACTTC. The whole variable domain, filled in from reference TRBV7-9 and TRBJ2-5, reads DTGVSQNPRHKITKRGQNVTFRCDPISEHNRLYWYRQTLGQGPEFLTYFQNEAQLEKSRLLSDRFSAERPKGSFSTLEIQRTEQGDSAMYLCASSSRPRDRGKETQYFGPGTRLLVL.

The genes are TRBV27 and TRBJ2-7, with D possibly matching TRBD1 (5 bases). Germline CDR1 reads MNHEY; CDR2 reads SMNVEV (reference sequence). CDR3 length: 13 amino acids. V was trimmed by 3 bases and J by 6 bases, leaving 12 bases between them. CDR3 residues: CASSFGASGEQYF. The CDR3, as DNA: TGTGCCAGCAGTTTTGGGGCCTCGGGCGAGCAGTACTTC.